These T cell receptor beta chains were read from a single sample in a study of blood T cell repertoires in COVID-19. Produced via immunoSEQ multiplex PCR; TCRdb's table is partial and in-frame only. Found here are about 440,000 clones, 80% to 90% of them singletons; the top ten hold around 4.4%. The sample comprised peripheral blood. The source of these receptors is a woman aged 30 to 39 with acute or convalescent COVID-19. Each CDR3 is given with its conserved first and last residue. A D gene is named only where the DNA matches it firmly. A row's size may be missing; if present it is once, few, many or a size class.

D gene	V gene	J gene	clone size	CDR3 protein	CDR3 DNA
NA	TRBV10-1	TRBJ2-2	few	CASSEDSTGELFF	TGCGCCAGCAGTGAAGACAGTACCGGGGAGCTGTTTTTT
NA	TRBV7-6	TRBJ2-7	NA	CASSFEQGLGYEQYF	TGTGCCAGCAGCTTCGAACAGGGTTTGGGCTACGAGCAGTACTTC
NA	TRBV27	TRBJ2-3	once	CASSPPPGGTDTQYF	TGTGCCAGCAGTCCCCCCCCAGGGGGCACAGATACGCAGTATTTT
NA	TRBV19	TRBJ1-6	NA	CASSGAWGDSPLHF	TGTGCCAGTAGTGGGGCGTGGGGCGATTCACCCCTCCACTTT
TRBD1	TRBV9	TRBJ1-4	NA	CASSRVGDSREKLFF	TGTGCCAGCAGCCGTGTCGGGGACAGCCGCGAAAAACTGTTTTTT
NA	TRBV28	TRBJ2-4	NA	CASSFGRFRAKNIQYF	TGTGCCAGCAGTTTTGGCAGGTTCCGGGCCAAAAACATTCAGTACTTC
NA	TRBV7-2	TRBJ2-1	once	CASSLGTARNNEQFF	TGTGCCAGCAGCTTAGGGACAGCACGTAACAATGAGCAGTTCTTC
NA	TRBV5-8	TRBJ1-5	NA	CASSLDGYIYSNQPQHF	TGTGCCAGCAGCTTGGACGGGTATATCTATAGCAATCAGCCCCAGCATTTT
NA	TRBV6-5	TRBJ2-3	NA	CASSYPPADTQYF	TGTGCCAGCAGTTACCCCCCGGCAGATACGCAGTATTTT
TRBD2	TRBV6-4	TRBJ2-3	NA	CASSDSERGGHDTQYF	TGTGCCAGCAGTGACTCAGAGCGGGGGGGCCACGATACGCAGTATTTT
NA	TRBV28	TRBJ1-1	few	CASISVFLVAFF	TGTGCCAGCATCTCAGTATTCCTAGTGGCTTTCTTT
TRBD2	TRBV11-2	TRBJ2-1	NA	CASTLVGLAGGRDEQFF	TGTGCCAGCACCCTAGTGGGGCTAGCGGGGGGGCGCGATGAGCAGTTCTTC
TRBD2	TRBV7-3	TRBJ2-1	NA	CASSHTSGGVNEQFF	TGTGCCAGCAGCCACACTAGCGGGGGGGTTAATGAGCAGTTCTTC
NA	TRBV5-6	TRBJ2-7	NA	CASGLGRAAYEQYF	TGTGCCAGCGGTCTAGGCAGGGCAGCCTACGAGCAGTACTTC
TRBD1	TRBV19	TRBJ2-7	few	CASSRATGGFYEQYF	TGTGCCAGTAGTCGGGCGACAGGGGGCTTCTACGAGCAGTACTTC
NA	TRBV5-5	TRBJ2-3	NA	CASSLRSWGGVSDTQYF	TGTGCCAGCAGCTTGAGGTCGTGGGGGGGCGTCTCAGATACGCAGTATTTT
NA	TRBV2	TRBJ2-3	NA	CASKRRLAIRNDTQYF	TGTGCCAGCAAACGACGACTCGCGATTAGGAATGATACGCAGTATTTT
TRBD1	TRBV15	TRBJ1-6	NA	CATSRAGQGNSPLHF	TGTGCCACCAGCAGAGCGGGACAGGGAAATTCACCCCTCCACTTT
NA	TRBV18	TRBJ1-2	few	CASSPDDRRGYTF	TGTGCCAGCTCACCTGACGACAGGCGTGGCTACACCTTC
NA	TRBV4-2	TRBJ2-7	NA	CASSQDGAGARNGEQYF	TGTGCCAGCAGCCAAGATGGGGCGGGGGCAAGAAACGGCGAGCAGTACTTC
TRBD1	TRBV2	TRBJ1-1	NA	CASMGQGVSGAFF	TGTGCCAGCATGGGACAGGGGGTGTCCGGAGCTTTCTTT
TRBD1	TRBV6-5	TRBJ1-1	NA	CASSGQGPSEAFF	TGTGCCAGCAGCGGACAGGGGCCTTCTGAAGCTTTCTTT
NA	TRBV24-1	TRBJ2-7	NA	CATSESGQPTYEQYF	TGTGCCACCAGTGAGTCAGGACAGCCTACCTACGAGCAGTACTTC